This TCR beta chain was recovered during a study of a mutant IDH1 vaccine in newly diagnosed glioma. For this clone: The antigen is unknown.

V dropped 1 base and J dropped 0 bases, with 18 bases sitting between them. The CDR3 covers 19 residues. Germline V CDR1 and CDR2: SGHNT, YENEEA. Time point denoted: week 47, end of study. In the vaccine, a single dose held 300 ug of the mutant IDH1 20-mer peptide, along with topical imiquimod. Assay: immunoSEQ multiplex PCR; the TCRdb copy retains only in-frame clones and omits some. The data hold roughly 32,000 clones, with approximately 89% observed a single time. Sequencing used PBMCs, obtained from a glioma patient whose treatment included an IDH1 peptide vaccine. The chain combines TRBV11-3 with TRBJ2-2, with D unclear. This clonotype was sampled from a man aged 35 to 55 with glioma. CDR3 DNA: TGTGCCAGCAGCTTAGTTAGCCTCCTCTACGTCCCGAACACCGGGGAGCTGTTTTTT. Amino acids: CASSLVSLLYVPNTGELFF.